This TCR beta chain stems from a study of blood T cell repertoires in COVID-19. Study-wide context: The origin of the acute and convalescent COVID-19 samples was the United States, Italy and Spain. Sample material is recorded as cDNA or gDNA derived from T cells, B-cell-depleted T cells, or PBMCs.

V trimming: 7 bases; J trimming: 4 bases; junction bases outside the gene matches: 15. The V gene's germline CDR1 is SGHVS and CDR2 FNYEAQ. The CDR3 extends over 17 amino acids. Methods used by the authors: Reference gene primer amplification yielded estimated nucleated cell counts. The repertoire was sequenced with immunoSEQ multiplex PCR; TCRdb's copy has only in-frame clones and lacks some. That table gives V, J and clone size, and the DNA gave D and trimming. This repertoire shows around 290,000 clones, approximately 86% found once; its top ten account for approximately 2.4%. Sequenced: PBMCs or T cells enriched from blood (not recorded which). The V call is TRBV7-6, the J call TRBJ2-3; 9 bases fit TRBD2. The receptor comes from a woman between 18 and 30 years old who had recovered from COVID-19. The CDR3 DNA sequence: TGTGCCAGCACCCTACGGGGGGCGGGAGGGCCAGCAGATACGCAGTATTTT. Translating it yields CASTLRGAGGPADTQYF.